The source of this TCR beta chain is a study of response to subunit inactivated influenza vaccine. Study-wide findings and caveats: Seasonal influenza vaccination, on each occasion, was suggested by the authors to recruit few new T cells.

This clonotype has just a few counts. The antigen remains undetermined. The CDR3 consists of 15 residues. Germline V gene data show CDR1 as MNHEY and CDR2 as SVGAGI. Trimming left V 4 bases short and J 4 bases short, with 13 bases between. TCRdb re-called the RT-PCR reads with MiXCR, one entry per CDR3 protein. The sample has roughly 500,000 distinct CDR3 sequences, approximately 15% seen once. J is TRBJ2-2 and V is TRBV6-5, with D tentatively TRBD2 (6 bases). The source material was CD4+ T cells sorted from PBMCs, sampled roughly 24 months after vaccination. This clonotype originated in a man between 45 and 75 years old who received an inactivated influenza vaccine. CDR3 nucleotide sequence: TGTGCCAGCAGTTCCCGGGCGGGATTCACCGGGGAGCTGTTTTTT. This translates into CASSSRAGFTGELFF.